This record covers a single T cell receptor (beta chain). This clonotype was detected a few times. Its specific antigen is unknown. Base qualities were left out, and no much larger clone turns up one base away. The sample is drawn from a study of vaccination and CD4 T cells after COVID-19 (dated by TCRdb to the early 2020s). General notes on the study: The convalescent cohort included six males and four females, with two Hispanic individuals, seven Caucasians, two Asians and one multiracial person. Control cultures used a CEFX viral epitope pool as positive control, an HIV-1 Nef peptide pool as negative control, or no peptide. The spike-specific CD4+ TCR repertoire was compared before and after mRNA vaccination in ten to eleven COVID-19 convalescent patients and a few infection-naive healthy vaccine recipients. Participants received two doses of either the Pfizer-BioNTech BNT162b2 vaccine (n=8) or the Moderna mRNA-1273 vaccine (n=2). Post-COVID blood samples from convalescent patients were collected a median of about 100 days after diagnosis, with a range of roughly 30 to 161 days. For stimulating the cultures, overlapping spike peptide pools were used, derived from SARS-CoV-2 as well as from the common cold coronaviruses HCoV-NL63, HCoV-OC43 and HCoV-229E. In an earlier paper using these donors, memory CD4+ T cell crossreactivity between SARS-CoV-2 and common cold coronavirus spike proteins was assessed at the TCR clonotype level. The time from the second vaccine dose to post-vaccine blood sampling had a median of around 72 days and ranged from roughly 13 to 241 days.

The treatment or condition label for this specimen denotes: approximately 11-day PBMC culture with coronavirus spike peptide pools or control peptides (ViraFEST assay). CD4+ T cells from unexposed donors were collected before the COVID-19 pandemic (2011-2018). The ViraFEST assay, used in the study, expanded antigen-specific T cells with peptide pools and then identified the expanded clonotypes through TCR sequencing. PBMCs were cultured at under 2.5 million per well in IMDM supplemented with around 5.5% human AB serum and roughly 10 IU/ml IL-2, with roughly 10 ug/ml peptide pools added. On days 3 and 7, half of the culture medium was replaced with fresh IL-2-containing medium. After 10 days of culture, CD4+ T cells were isolated by negative selection with the EasySep CD4+ T cell isolation kit. As far as cell numbers permitted, CD4+ T cells from unexposed donors were tested for reactivity against SARS-CoV-2 S and N as well as four spike pools from common cold coronaviruses. PBMCs were separated from whole blood using Ficoll-Paque Plus gradient centrifugation and then either used fresh or cryopreserved at -140C. In general, triplicate wells were set up for every culture condition. Leukapheresis product for the unexposed donors was purchased commercially.

Library preparation used PCR. DNA from cultured CD4+ T cells underwent TCR sequencing with the Oncomine TCR Beta short-read assay at the Johns Hopkins FTIC core. The QIAamp micro DNA kit was used to extract genomic DNA from the cultured CD4+ T cells. Oncomine TCR Beta libraries made from cultured CD4+ T cells were pooled using unique dual indexes and sequenced on an Illumina iSeq 100. The paper's data handling went like this. Non-productive sequences were removed, and CDR3s not starting with C, not ending with F or W, or shorter than 7 amino acids were discarded. Antigen-specific clonotypes were identified using the MANAFEST web application through comparison of peptide-stimulated wells with reference and other culture wells. Positive clones required FDR below 0.05, an odds ratio above 5, and productive frequency above 0.1% in at least two of three replicate wells. Cross-reactive clonotypes were defined as significantly expanded in both SARS-CoV-2 spike wells and at least one common cold coronavirus spike condition. Similarity between CDR3 sequences was evaluated in R version 3.6.1 using Levenshtein distances (stringdist) and unrooted phylogenetic trees (ape). TCRdb reprocessed the public reads (quality trimming at Q25 with fastp, clone calling with MiXCR) and kept in-frame beta chains. Duplicate CDR3 protein sequences are folded into a single record with the most common DNA and genes. The V and J calls come from TCRdb's annotation, not from the publication. This sample has about 6,700 distinct CDR3 sequences in its table, and about 30% of those were observed once. Of the sample, approximately 30% is held by the ten largest clones.

The full study reports these points: The median number of SARS-CoV-2-reactive clonotypes rose from approximately 20 after infection to roughly 38 after vaccination, but the change was not significant. In convalescent patients, a median about 84% of post-vaccine SARS-CoV-2-reactive clones were detected only after vaccination, and vaccine-specific priming was suggested by this finding. The number of convalescent patients in the study was relatively small, and the study did not examine early timepoints following natural infection. Nearly all vaccine-specific clones in convalescent patients (304 of 307) were mono-reactive for SARS-CoV-2 spike rather than cross-reactive with common cold coronaviruses.

Sequenced input: CD4+ T cells from blood, cultured in vitro. The clonotype comes from a human donor in good health.

The CDR3 in this case is CASSTGFSNQPQHF. At the DNA level, the sequence is TGTGCCAGCAGCACAGGGTTTAGCAATCAGCCCCAGCATTTT. This receptor chain uses TRBV19 and TRBJ1-5; the D gene is perhaps TRBD1, from 6 matching bases. The CDR1 and CDR2 encoded by the germline V gene (reference sequence) are LNHDA and SQIVND. V is shortened by 9 bases, J by 0 bases, and the region joining them spans 12 bases. The CDR3 measures 14 amino acids from cysteine to phenylalanine. Of the read, only the CDR3 DNA is kept; its 42 bases are in frame from base 1.